In its sample, the clone carrying this T cell receptor beta chain was seen a few times. Its matching antigen is unknown. Expressed TCRB transcripts were sequenced because the entire RNA isolate underwent reverse transcription. Profiling relied on immunoSEQ multiplex PCR, and the TCRdb table lists in-frame clones only, not all of them. The profile shows over 300,000 clones, 7% to 10% of them singletons. The data were obtained in a study of beta chain features in type 1 diabetes. Study-wide findings and caveats: Type 1 diabetes patients had moderately but significantly shorter TCRB CDR3s in all four CD4+ subsets.

Germline CDR1 and CDR2: SEHNR and FQNEAQ (reference sequence). The CDR3 runs to 12 residues. The V end was cut by 6 bases, the J end by 3 bases, with 8 bases between. The V and J genes are TRBV7-9 and TRBJ1-1; no definite D call. Sequenced: central memory CD4+ T cells from blood. The receptor was derived from a man aged 25 to 40 with type 1 diabetes. The CDR3 DNA is TGTGCCAGCAGTAGAATGGACACTGAAGCTTTCTTT. Its protein is CASSRMDTEAFF.